This T cell receptor beta chain was captured by sequencing in a study of CD8 T cells in ankylosing spondylitis. This clonotype has just a few counts. Germline V CDR1 and CDR2: SGDLS, YYNGEE. Trimming cost V 4 bases and J 5 bases, with 19 bases left between them. The CDR3 sequence is 15 residues long. From the 5' RACE reads, TCRdb called clonotypes with MiXCR, one entry per CDR3 protein. The sample consists of roughly 150,000 distinct CDR3 sequences, under 35% of them appearing once. The receptor was isolated from a male donor with ankylosing spondylitis. This chain uses TRBV9 with TRBJ2-7; tentatively, D is TRBD1 (6 bases). The sample was synovial fluid, either unsorted or a sorted T cell fraction (not recorded which). The CDR3 here is CASSLDARKGDEQYF. The CDR3 nucleotides are TGTGCCAGCAGCTTAGACGCTAGAAAGGGGGACGAGCAGTACTTC. The entire variable domain, with the rest obtained from reference TRBV9 and TRBJ2-7, is as follows: DSGVTQTPKHLITATGQRVTLRCSPRSGDLSVYWYQQSLDQGLQFLIQYYNGEERAKGNILERFSAQQFPDLHSELNLSSLELGDSALYFCASSLDARKGDEQYFGPGTRLTVT.